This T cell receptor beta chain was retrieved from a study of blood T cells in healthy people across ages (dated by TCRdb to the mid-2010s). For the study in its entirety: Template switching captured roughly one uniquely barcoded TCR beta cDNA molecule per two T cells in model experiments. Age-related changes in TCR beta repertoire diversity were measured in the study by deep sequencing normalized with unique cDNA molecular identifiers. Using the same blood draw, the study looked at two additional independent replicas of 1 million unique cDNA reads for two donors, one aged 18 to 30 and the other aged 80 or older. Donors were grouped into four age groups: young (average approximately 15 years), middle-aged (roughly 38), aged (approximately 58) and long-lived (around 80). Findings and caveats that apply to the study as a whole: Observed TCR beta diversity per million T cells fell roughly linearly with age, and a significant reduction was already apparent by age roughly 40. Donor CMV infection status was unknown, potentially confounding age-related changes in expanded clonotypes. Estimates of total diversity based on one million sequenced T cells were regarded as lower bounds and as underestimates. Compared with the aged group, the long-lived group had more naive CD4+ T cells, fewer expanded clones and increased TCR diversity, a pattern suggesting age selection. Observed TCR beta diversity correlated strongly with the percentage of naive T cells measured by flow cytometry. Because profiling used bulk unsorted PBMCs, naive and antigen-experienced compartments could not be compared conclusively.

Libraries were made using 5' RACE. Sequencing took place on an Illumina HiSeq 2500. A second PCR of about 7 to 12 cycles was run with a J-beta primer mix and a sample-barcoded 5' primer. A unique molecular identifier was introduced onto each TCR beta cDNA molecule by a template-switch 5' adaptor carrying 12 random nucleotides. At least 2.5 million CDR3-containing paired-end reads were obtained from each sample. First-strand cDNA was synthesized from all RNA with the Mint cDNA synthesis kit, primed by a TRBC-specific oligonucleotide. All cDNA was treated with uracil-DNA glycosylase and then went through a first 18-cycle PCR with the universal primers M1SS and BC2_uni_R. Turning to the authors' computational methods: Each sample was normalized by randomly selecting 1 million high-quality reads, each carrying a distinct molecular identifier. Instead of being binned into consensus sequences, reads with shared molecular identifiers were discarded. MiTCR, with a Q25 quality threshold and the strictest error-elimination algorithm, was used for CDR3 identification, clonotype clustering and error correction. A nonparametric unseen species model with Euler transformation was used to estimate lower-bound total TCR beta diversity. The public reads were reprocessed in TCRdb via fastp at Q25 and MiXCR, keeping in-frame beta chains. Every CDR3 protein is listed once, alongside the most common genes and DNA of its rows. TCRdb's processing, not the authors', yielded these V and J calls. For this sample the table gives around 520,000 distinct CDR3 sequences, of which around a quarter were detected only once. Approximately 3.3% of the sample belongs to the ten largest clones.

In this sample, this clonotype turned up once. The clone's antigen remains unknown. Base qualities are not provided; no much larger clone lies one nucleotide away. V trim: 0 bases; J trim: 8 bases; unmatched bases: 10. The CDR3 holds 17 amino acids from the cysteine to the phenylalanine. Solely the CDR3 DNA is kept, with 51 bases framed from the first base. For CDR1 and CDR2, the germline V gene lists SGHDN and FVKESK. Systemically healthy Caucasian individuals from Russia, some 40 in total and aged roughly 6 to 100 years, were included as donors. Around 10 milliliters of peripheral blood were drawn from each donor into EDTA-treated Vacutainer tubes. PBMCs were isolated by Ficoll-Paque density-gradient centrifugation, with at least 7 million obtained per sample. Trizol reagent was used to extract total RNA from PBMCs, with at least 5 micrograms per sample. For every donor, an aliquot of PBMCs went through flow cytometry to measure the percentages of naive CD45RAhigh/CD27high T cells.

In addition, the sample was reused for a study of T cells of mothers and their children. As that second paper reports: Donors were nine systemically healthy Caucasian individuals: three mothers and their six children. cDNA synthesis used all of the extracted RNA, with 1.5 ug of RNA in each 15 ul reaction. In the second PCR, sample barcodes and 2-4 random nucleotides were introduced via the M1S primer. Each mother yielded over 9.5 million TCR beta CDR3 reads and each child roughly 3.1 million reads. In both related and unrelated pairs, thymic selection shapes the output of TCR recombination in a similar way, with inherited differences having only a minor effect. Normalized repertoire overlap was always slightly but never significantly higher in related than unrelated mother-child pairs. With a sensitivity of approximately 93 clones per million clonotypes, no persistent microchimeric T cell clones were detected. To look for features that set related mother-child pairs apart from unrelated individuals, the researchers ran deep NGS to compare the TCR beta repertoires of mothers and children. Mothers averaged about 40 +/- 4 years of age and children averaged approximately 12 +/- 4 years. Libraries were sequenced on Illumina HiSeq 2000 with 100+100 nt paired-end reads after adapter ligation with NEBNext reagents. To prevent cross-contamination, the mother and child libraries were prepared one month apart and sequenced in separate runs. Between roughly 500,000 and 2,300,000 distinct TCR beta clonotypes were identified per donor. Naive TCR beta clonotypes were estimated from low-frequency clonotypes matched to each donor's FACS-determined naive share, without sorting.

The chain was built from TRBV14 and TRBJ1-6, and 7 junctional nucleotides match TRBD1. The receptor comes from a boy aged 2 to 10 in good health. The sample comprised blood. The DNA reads TGTGCCAGCAGCCAAGAAACAGGGGCGAGTACCCATTCACCCCTCCACTTT. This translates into CASSQETGASTHSPLHF.